One and the same sample provided the 28 T cell receptor beta chains below, sequenced in a study of cytomegalovirus exposure and HLA in healthy donors. The data were produced by immunoSEQ multiplex PCR, yet TCRdb's version contains in-frame clones alone and is incomplete. This table has roughly 60,000 clones, roughly 96% appearing once. The sample was PBMCs. The receptor set was obtained from a man aged 18 to 30 in good health and CMV-seronegative.

This clone was picked up one time. This chain connects TRBV29-1 to TRBJ2-7; D unresolved. The germline V and J ends were trimmed by 7 bases and 0 bases, with 16 bases remaining between them. This CDR3 spans 14 amino acids. Germline lookup yields CDR1 SQVTM and CDR2 ANQGSEA. CDR3 DNA sequence: TGCAGCGCCTCGTCGCGCCTAAGCTCCTACGAGCAGTACTTC. The encoded protein is CSASSRLSSYEQYF.

The chain couples TRBV29-1 to TRBJ2-2, with 7 bases lining up with TRBD1. Germline CDR1 and CDR2: SQVTM and ANQGSEA. The CDR3 consists of 14 residues. The V gene end was trimmed by 7 bases and the J gene end by 4 bases; junction bases not matched to a gene: 9. This chain's CDR3 is CSAGTAKSTGELFF. CDR3 sequence (DNA): TGCAGCGCCGGGACAGCCAAATCCACCGGGGAGCTGTTTTTT.

The J gene is TRBJ2-1, the V gene TRBV7-9; TRBD2 aligns across 12 bases. Unmatched junction bases numbered 4, after V lost 1 base and J lost 6 bases. There are 16 residues in the CDR3. Germline V gene sequence: CDR1 SEHNR, CDR2 FQNEAQ (reference sequence). The CDR3 sequence: CASSLGGLAGSNEQFF. The CDR3 DNA is TGTGCCAGCAGCTTAGGAGGACTAGCGGGAAGCAATGAGCAGTTCTTC.

V usage is TRBV23-1 and J usage is TRBJ2-4, with D perhaps matching TRBD1 (5 bases). TRBV23-1 is an ORF for which the function is uncertain. CDR3 length: 16 amino acids. Trimming shortened V by 0 bases and J by 0 bases, and 9 bases separated the two germline ends. This chain's CDR3 is CASSQSLDTAKNIQYF. Written as DNA, the CDR3 is TGCGCCAGCAGTCAATCTTTGGACACAGCCAAAAACATTCAGTACTTC.

The genes are TRBV12-5 and TRBJ2-5; 12 positions match TRBD2. J was trimmed by 2 bases and V by 5 bases; bases with no gene match: 3. CDR1 LGHNT and CDR2 FRNRAP come from the germline V gene. The CDR3 extends over 15 amino acids. The CDR3: CASGTGLAGQETQYF. The CDR3 DNA reads TGTGCTAGTGGTACAGGACTAGCGGGACAAGAGACCCAGTACTTC.

The genes are TRBV4-2 and TRBJ2-7; 11 nucleotides line up with TRBD1. Germline V lookup: CDR1 LGHNA, CDR2 YNFKEQ. V lost 0 bases, J lost 2 bases, and 3 bases stayed unmatched. The CDR3 contains 16 residues. CDR3 amino acids: CASSQEWGQGAYEQYF. CDR3 DNA sequence: TGTGCCAGCAGCCAAGAATGGGGACAGGGGGCCTACGAGCAGTACTTC.

V usage is TRBV28 and J usage is TRBJ2-1, with TRBD2 matching over 9 bases. The germline CDR1 and CDR2 sequences are MDHEN and SYDVKM. This CDR3 has 19 amino acids. V trimming: 7 bases; J trimming: 0 bases; junction bases outside the gene matches: 16. CDR3 sequence: CASMSHLGGRVSSYNEQFF. The CDR3, as DNA: TGTGCCAGCATGAGTCATTTGGGCGGGAGGGTTAGCTCCTACAATGAGCAGTTCTTC.

The chain uses TRBV7-2 and TRBJ2-3; D gene unclear. The V gene lost 5 bases and the J gene lost 5 bases, with 20 bases spanning the gap. The CDR3 consists of 16 residues. Germline values: CDR1 SGHTA, CDR2 FQGNSA. DNA of the CDR3: TGTGCCAGCAGCCCTACCCCGCTAGTCGTTCAAGATACGCAGTATTTT. The encoded protein is CASSPTPLVVQDTQYF. Full variable domain (remainder filled in from reference TRBV7-2 and TRBJ2-3): GAGVSQSPSNKVTEKGKDVELRCDPISGHTALYWYRQSLGQGLEFLIYFQGNSAPDKSGLPSDRFSAERTGGSVSTLTIQRTQQEDSAVYLCASSPTPLVVQDTQYFGPGTRLTVL.

The CDR3 loop is CASSPGTHEQYF. The CDR3 region has the DNA TGTGCCAGCAGCCCCGGGACTCACGAGCAGTACTTC. The V call is TRBV9, the J call TRBJ2-7; possibly TRBD2 for D (6 bases). With 4 bases removed from V and 5 bases from J, the gap between germline ends came to 10 bases. Looked up from germline, CDR1 is SGDLS and CDR2 is YYNGEE. The CDR3 is made up of 12 amino acids.

The chain is built from TRBV11-2 and TRBJ2-2; D not certain. The CDR3 has 15 amino acids. Deletions cut 0 bases from V and 5 bases from J, with 10 bases between. Germline V gives CDR1 SGHAT, CDR2 FQNNGV. CDR3 sequence reads: CASSLEVWATGELFF. The CDR3 DNA is TGTGCCAGCAGCTTAGAGGTTTGGGCAACCGGGGAGCTGTTTTTT.

This clone was counted only a few times. The chain employs TRBV5-6 and TRBJ1-3; D is unclear. Germline CDR1 and CDR2: SGHDT and YYEEEE. Trimming cost V 2 bases and J 3 bases, with 9 bases left between them. The CDR3 loop spans 14 amino acids. The CDR3 sequence is CASSFTGSGNTIYF. As DNA, the CDR3 is TGTGCCAGCAGCTTTACTGGGAGTGGAAACACCATATATTTT. Based on the CDR3 plus reference TRBV5-6 and TRBJ1-3, the full variable domain is DAGVTQSPTHLIKTRGQQVTLRCSPKSGHDTVSWYQQALGQGPQFIFQYYEEEERQRGNFPDRFSGHQFPNYSSELNVNALLLGDSALYLCASSFTGSGNTIYFGEGSWLTVV.

The chain combines TRBV11-2 with TRBJ2-3, with a tentative D call TRBD2 (6 bases). Trimming stripped 0 bases from V and 0 bases from J, with 13 bases between. Germline assignment: CDR1 SGHAT and CDR2 FQNNGV. The CDR3 loop spans 17 amino acids. The CDR3 region has the DNA TGTGCCAGCAGCTTAGACTTTAGCGGAACTAGCACAGATACGCAGTATTTT. Its translation: CASSLDFSGTSTDTQYF.

This chain uses TRBV7-9 with TRBJ2-7; D is perhaps TRBD1 (6 bases). Trimming removed 5 bases at V and 4 bases at J, with 9 bases between. Germline CDR1 and CDR2: SEHNR and FQNEAQ (reference sequence). CDR3 size: 12 residues. In DNA form, the CDR3 reads TGTGCCAGCAGCCAACAGGGTTACGAGCAGTACTTC. Translated, it gives CASSQQGYEQYF.

The chain links TRBV7-6 to TRBJ2-2, with TRBD2 matching over 11 bases. In germline, CDR1 is SGHVS, CDR2 FNYEAQ. This CDR3 has 17 amino acids. With 2 bases clipped from V and 3 bases from J, the junction kept 5 bases outside the gene matches. CDR3 DNA sequence: TGTGCCAGCAGCTTATCTATAGCGGGAGGGGACACCGGGGAGCTGTTTTTT. Residues: CASSLSIAGGDTGELFF.

This clone was seen a few times. This chain links TRBV4-2 with TRBJ2-7; the match to TRBD2 covers 7 bases. CDR1 and CDR2 from the germline V gene are LGHNA and YNFKEQ. The length of the CDR3 is 15 residues. With 0 bases clipped from V and 7 bases from J, the junction kept 9 bases outside the gene matches. CDR3 sequence reads: CASSQDKTGGREQYF. In nucleotides, the CDR3 is TGTGCCAGCAGCCAAGATAAAACGGGAGGTCGGGAGCAGTACTTC.

The chain links TRBV7-8 to TRBJ2-2; D may be TRBD2 (6 bases). The germline V and J ends were trimmed by 5 bases and 4 bases, with 14 bases remaining between them. Germline-derived CDR1 and CDR2 are SGHVS and FQNEAQ. The CDR3 is 15 residues long. CDR3 sequence (DNA): TGTGCCAGCAGCACGGCGGGAAGTCGCACCGGGGAGCTGTTTTTT. Protein: CASSTAGSRTGELFF.

V is TRBV29-1 and J is TRBJ1-2, with 8 bases that match TRBD1. Per germline, CDR1 SQVTM and CDR2 ANQGSEA. The CDR3 has 15 amino acids. The V segment lost 4 bases and the J segment 2 bases; nucleotides outside the gene matches: 9. The CDR3 reads CSVATWTGTNYGYTF. The CDR3 DNA is TGCAGCGTTGCAACGTGGACAGGGACCAACTATGGCTACACCTTC.

This sequence joins TRBV18 and TRBJ2-5; the match to TRBD2 covers 15 bases. V lost 0 bases to trimming and J lost 4 bases; unmatched junction nucleotides: 21. CDR1 and CDR2 from the germline V gene are KGHSH and LQKENI. The CDR3 is 23 residues long. CDR3 amino acids: CASSPPQGQATGLAGGGSETQYF. In nucleotides, the CDR3 is TGTGCCAGCTCACCACCGCAAGGACAGGCGACGGGACTAGCGGGAGGAGGATCAGAGACCCAGTACTTC.

The chain carries TRBV5-5 and TRBJ2-7; TRBD2 is a possible D gene (6 bases). Germline assignment: CDR1 SGHKS and CDR2 YYEKEE (reference sequence). Trimming left V 3 bases short and J 1 base short, with 11 bases between. The CDR3 sequence is 14 residues long. CDR3 protein: CASSWRGQSYEQYF. CDR3 DNA: TGTGCCAGCAGCTGGAGGGGCCAGTCCTACGAGCAGTACTTC.

The V gene is TRBV5-4, the J gene TRBJ2-2; no firm D call. The CDR3 totals 15 residues. With 2 bases removed from V and 0 bases from J, the gap between germline ends came to 8 bases. CDR1 is SGHNT and CDR2 is YYREEE in the germline V gene (reference sequence). The CDR3 bases are TGTGCCAGCAGCTTTAGAGGATCGAACACCGGGGAGCTGTTTTTT. It specifies CASSFRGSNTGELFF.

This chain joins TRBV28 and TRBJ1-4; D remains ambiguous. This CDR3 has 16 amino acids. Trimming pared 4 bases from V and 8 bases from J, leaving 20 bases between. Germline loops: CDR1 MDHEN, CDR2 SYDVKM. CDR3 bases: TGTGCCAGCAGTTCTACCAGGAACTGGAGCGGGGAAAAACTGTTTTTT. It is translated as CASSSTRNWSGEKLFF. Full variable domain (rest looked up from reference TRBV28 and TRBJ1-4): DVKVTQSSRYLVKRTGEKVFLECVQDMDHENMFWYRQDPGLGLRLIYFSYDVKMKEKGDIPEGYSVSREKKERFSLILESASTNQTSMYLCASSSTRNWSGEKLFFGSGTQLSVL.

The chain combines TRBV7-2 with TRBJ2-5; 7 bases are a match to TRBD1. V dropped 5 bases and J dropped 5; count of bases not matched to a gene: 5. The CDR3 totals 13 residues. Looked up from germline, CDR1 is SGHTA and CDR2 is FQGNSA. CDR3 protein: CASSRQGVETQYF. The DNA of the CDR3 is TGTGCCAGCAGCCGACAGGGAGTGGAGACCCAGTACTTC.

This chain uses TRBV9 with TRBJ1-2; tentative D call: TRBD1 (6 bases). V was shortened by 1 base and J by 3 bases, with 13 bases between the two germline ends. Germline loops: CDR1 SGDLS, CDR2 YYNGEE. This CDR3 has 15 residues. The chain's CDR3 is CASSVREQGYYGYTF. CDR3 coding DNA: TGTGCCAGCAGCGTACGAGAACAGGGCTACTATGGCTACACCTTC.

V usage is TRBV6-5 and J usage is TRBJ1-3, with D hard to call. Germline-derived CDR1 and CDR2 are MNHEY and SVGAGI. Trimming pared 2 bases from V and 3 bases from J, leaving 11 bases between. This CDR3 contains 15 residues. For the CDR3, the DNA is TGTGCCAGCAGTTACGGAGGGTACCTTGGAAACACCATATATTTT. This codes for CASSYGGYLGNTIYF.

This sequence joins TRBV7-9 and TRBJ2-1; 7 bases map to TRBD2. Per the germline V gene, CDR1 is SEHNR and CDR2 is FQNEAQ (reference sequence). The CDR3 loop spans 14 amino acids. J lost 9 bases, V lost 2 bases, and 7 bases had no gene match. CDR3 bases: TGTGCCAGCAGCTTATATCGGGGAGGGTTTGAGCAGTTCTTC. Translating it yields CASSLYRGGFEQFF.

This chain joins TRBV23-1 and TRBJ2-7, with D possibly matching TRBD2 (5 bases). TRBV23-1 is flagged as an ORF with uncertain function. V shed 3 bases and J shed 3 bases, with 18 bases lying between them. This CDR3 spans 16 amino acids. The CDR3 spells CASSQIVRTVGYEQYF. Written as DNA, the CDR3 is TGCGCCAGCAGTCAGATCGTCAGGACTGTCGGCTACGAGCAGTACTTC.

V is TRBV6-4 and J is TRBJ2-6; weak D call: TRBD2 (5 bases). From germline, CDR1 is MRHNA and CDR2 SNTAGT. There are 16 residues in the CDR3. The V end lost 3 bases, the J end lost 3 bases, and 12 bases lay between the germline ends. The CDR3 sequence is CASSEEGGSGANVLTF. CDR3 in DNA: TGTGCCAGCAGTGAAGAAGGAGGAAGTGGGGCCAACGTCCTGACTTTC.

J is TRBJ2-1 and V is TRBV7-6; 7 positions match TRBD1. Germline V lookup: CDR1 SGHVS, CDR2 FNYEAQ. The CDR3 covers 15 residues. V lost 5 bases to trimming and J lost 3 bases; unmatched junction nucleotides: 7. CDR3 in amino acids: CASSPGTAIYNEQFF. The CDR3 DNA reads TGTGCCAGCAGCCCGGGGACAGCAATCTACAATGAGCAGTTCTTC.